This T cell receptor (beta chain) emerged from a study of cytomegalovirus exposure and HLA in healthy donors (dated by TCRdb to about 2017). For the study in its entirety: An earlier analysis of roughly 630 of the donors reported 250 to 300 Gb of sequence data and 117 million unique TCR beta sequences from 150 million to 200 million T cells. Donor age, sex, ethnicity and CMV serostatus were collected together with the repertoire data. An earlier analysis of about 620 of the donors applied high-throughput TCR beta sequencing to assess whether each TCR beta V gene segment acted as functional or pseudogenic. The number of donors typed differed by locus, with about 629-640 for A, B, C, DRB1 and DQB1, around 560 for DQA1, 606 for DPA1, and around 460 for DPB1. The study used immunosequencing to profile the T cell repertoires of more than 650 subjects and linked those repertoires to cytomegalovirus serostatus. The aim of the study was to test whether cataloging public T cell receptors could identify signatures of past pathogen exposure. All discovery cohort repertoires had been generated on a single sequencing platform. Roughly 310 gigabases of sequencing data and tens of millions of unique TCR sequences were included in an early release covering several hundred HLA-typed donors. In a later genetic analysis, genome-wide SNP genotypes for about 60% of the 666 donors were used, and that subset was treated as a discovery cohort. Of the roughly 400 genotyped donors, 81% were placed in the genetic ancestry cluster associated with self-reported Caucasian donors. A later analysis re-analyzed previously published TCR beta repertoires from approximately 670 donors and added high-resolution HLA genotyping to study TCR occurrence patterns. Rather than drawing on any new phenotypic data, the later analysis identified candidate immune exposures from TCR beta sequences and the way those sequences occurred across donors. To predict cytomegalovirus infection status, the study combined high-throughput TCR immunosequencing, statistical association of individual TCRs with disease status, and machine learning. Five DR-DQ haplotypes were handled as single units for association and clustering, since linkage in the cohort was strong. HLA typing included class I and class II loci at four-digit resolution. Besides the first cohort of hundreds of subjects, a separate validation cohort made up of 95 to 150 different subjects was used. Among roughly 370 genotyped donors of the cohort, an average of 235,054 unique TCR beta nucleotide sequences were sequenced per donor, about a sixth of them non-productive.

The cohort was made up of approximately 700 healthy bone marrow donors. At the time of sampling, all cohort members were nominally healthy, though unrecorded immune exposures were likely present. The donor tested CMV seronegative, placing the donor among the approximately 400 seronegative members of the cohort. A peripheral blood sample was collected from each donor, and TCR beta sequencing was performed on peripheral blood mononuclear cells. Genomic DNA extraction from the blood cell samples was performed with the Qiagen DNeasy Blood Extraction Kit. The library was produced with the immunoSEQ multiplex PCR assay. The multiplex PCR relied on a mix of 60 forward primers for TCR Vbeta segments and 13 reverse primers for TCR Jbeta segments. Amplification of the CDR3 region of rearranged TCR beta genes was performed with a multiplex PCR assay on genomic DNA. The Illumina HiSeq System was used to sequence the amplified TCR beta libraries as 87-base-pair reads. The paper's data handling went like this. A later analysis tallied roughly 80 million unique TCR beta chains across the 640 or so repertoires, and around 10 million of those chains were shared by two or more donors. To remove PCR and sequencing errors, raw reads were error-corrected and collapsed into unique sequences using a nearest-neighbor algorithm that merged closely related sequences. CDR3 sequences were aligned to IMGT reference sequences to assign V, D and J gene segments. Each retained sequence needed at least a six-nucleotide match to both a V gene segment and a J gene segment. Rearrangements were classified as productive when the CDR3 lacked stop codons and remained in frame with V and J, and all other rearrangements were classified as non-productive. CDR3 was defined by IMGT convention, running from the second conserved V-encoded cysteine to the conserved J-encoded phenylalanine. The earlier analysis of some 550 of the donors excluded any sequence lacking an unambiguous match to a single V gene segment. In an earlier analysis of some 590 of the donors, V segments were called functional above 56.7% productive rearrangements and were called segregating when the between-donor standard deviation exceeded 5%. A statistical classification framework was built for diagnosing cytomegalovirus status from the catalog of TCR beta chain sequences. In a later analysis, V and J genes were assigned by comparing TCR nucleotide sequences against IMGT/GENE-DB human TR gene sequences. In a later analysis, CDR3 sequences and most-parsimonious VDJ recombination scenarios were assigned using the TCRdist pipeline. A later analysis defined each TCR beta chain by its CDR3 amino acid sequence plus V-gene family, and excluded reads lacking a unique V-gene family. As a way to deal with suspected cross-contamination and a sequencing artifact, a later analysis dropped roughly 620 nucleotide sequences that were highly shared and had low generation probability. A later analysis calculated a clonal expansion index for each public chain from normalized within-repertoire ranks of inferred template counts. Generation probabilities in a later analysis came from a VDJ recombination model fitted to out-of-frame rearrangements, and those results were checked against IGoR. Hypergeometric tests were used in a later analysis to score TCR-TCR, TCR-HLA and TCR-CMV co-occurrence, with a repertoire-size bias correction applied to the TCR pairs. To estimate false discovery rates, a later analysis permuted the HLA or CMV assignments 20 times. In a later analysis, co-occurring TCRs were grouped using DBSCAN, and TCRdist sequence similarity was added for clustering within HLA-allele-positive subsets. For co-occurrence clustering, repertoires with fewer than 30,000 or more than 120,000 public chains were excluded, along with roughly 5 repertoires with anomalous nucleotide sharing. TCRdb limited this immuneACCESS table to in-frame rearrangements with V and J called. A share of clones is missing; checked studies link under half to unresolved V genes, and the rest is unexplained. V, J and clone size derive from that table, while D and trimming were established from the DNA sequence. For this sample there are 150,000 to 200,000 clones; roughly 77% appear just once. Roughly 1.5% of the sample comes from the top ten.

The germline V gene supplies CDR1 SGDLS and CDR2 YYNGEE. Reading from cysteine to phenylalanine, the CDR3 counts 13 amino acids. The CDR3 DNA has 39 bases and is translated from base 1. Cut back by 4 bases and 4 bases, the V and J ends lie 11 bases apart. What the authors observed across the whole study: A later analysis found that most CMV-associated TCR beta chains appeared HLA-restricted, with HLA associations seemingly driven largely by CMV exposure. Roughly uniform sequencing depth across donors was assumed in presence/absence analyses, although this assumption may not hold. While some public TCRs were present in many individuals, most TCR sequences turned up only very rarely across donors. Linkage disequilibrium might explain the correlated functional status among segregating V segments, but an unknown experimental factor could not be ruled out. A further reported finding was that TCR beta sequences accurately predicted the HLA-A and HLA-B alleles for most subjects in the first cohort. The sequencing pipeline was judged likely to have produced a cluster of highly shared sequence variants as a technical artifact. In both the original and validation cohorts, the classifier was reported to diagnose cytomegalovirus status with high specificity and sensitivity. Because counts were too low, 15 to 20 rarely observed V segments, including chromosome 9 orphons, were excluded from the earlier analysis of several hundred of the donors. In a later analysis, HLA-associated TCR beta chains showed more clonal expansion and lower generation probabilities than non-associated chains that were equally common. Because the 87-base-pair reads could not distinguish some IMGT-functional V segments, including TRBV6-2 and TRBV6-3, those segments were excluded. At a false discovery rate of 0.05, a later analysis linked around 17,000 TCR beta sequences to specific HLA alleles. This cohort had only TCR beta chains sequenced, and the lack of alpha or paired-chain data limited which features could be detected. Because some donors lacked HLA typing at each locus, the association tests relied only on the typed subset. When HLA alleles, especially DR and DQ, strongly co-occurred, TCR associations were difficult to assign to individual alleles. In a later analysis, the rate of TCR association differed among HLA loci, with DRB1 alleles having the most associated TCRs and HLA-C alleles having the fewest. A later genetic analysis associated a missense DCLRE1C variant with V-gene and J-gene trimming of TCR beta chains, and an independent cohort replicated the association. A later analysis reported that several top co-occurrence clusters appeared linked to parvovirus B19, influenza, CMV and Epstein-Barr virus. A later genetic analysis reported fewer N-insertions in productive TCRs among donors in an Asian-associated ancestry cluster than the roughly 720-donor mean. According to the authors, the approach could potentially be generalized to other disease states and immunological phenotypes. In the study, 150 to 200 TCR beta chains were listed as associated with cytomegalovirus. For the cohort, immune exposure information was limited to CMV serostatus. In an earlier analysis of more than 500 of the donors, most TCR beta V segments appeared in productive rearrangements about 90% or about 30% of the time, broadly matching IMGT annotations. In vitro tests confirmed that a few of the cytomegalovirus-associated TCR beta chains recognize cytomegalovirus antigens.

Of note for this clone: Which antigen it targets is not known. No qualities accompany the bases; no much larger clone lies one base away.

The specimen was PBMCs. Recombination connected TRBV9 to TRBJ2-5, and possibly TRBD2, on 6 matching bases. The receptor was isolated from a woman between 45 and 60 years old in good health and CMV-seronegative. The bases are TGTGCCAGCAGCCCGGGACTCTTAGAGACCCAGTACTTC. The encoded protein is CASSPGLLETQYF.